This TCR beta chain was sequenced for a study of OX40 agonist ivuxolimab in advanced cancers. Study-level points and caveats: Low clonal expansion, among the lowest seen, marked partial responders at 0.1-3.0 mg/kg. Mean expanded clone counts were higher in CD8+ than CD4+ T cells.

Autoimmune disease history or systemic immunosuppression excluded patients. The method was immunoSEQ multiplex PCR; TCRdb's version includes in-frame clones alone and lacks a portion of them. The sample consists of 77,000 or so clones, roughly nine tenths of them appearing once. The V and J ends lost 5 bases and 0 bases respectively, with 11 bases between them. This CDR3 has 15 amino acids. Germline V gene lookup returns CDR1 SEHNR and CDR2 FQNEAQ (reference sequence). This clone came up once. Antigen specificity is unknown. The sequence derives from an adult with an advanced solid tumor such as melanoma, head and neck, liver or kidney cancer. The material sequenced was CD4+ or CD8+ T cells sorted from blood, taken in a trial of the OX40 agonist ivuxolimab. The V gene is TRBV7-9, the J gene TRBJ1-3, with no clear D. CDR3 sequence (DNA): TGTGCCAGCAGCACGACACCGAACTCTGGAAACACCATATATTTT. Translated: CASSTTPNSGNTIYF.